The next 32 T cell receptor beta chains were all read from a single sample in a study of OX40 agonist ivuxolimab in advanced cancers. TCRdb's table, derived via immunoSEQ multiplex PCR, lists solely in-frame clones and lacks some. The data hold approximately 79,000 clones, with over 80% observed a single time. The sequencing here drew on CD4+ or CD8+ T cells sorted from blood, taken in a trial of the OX40 agonist ivuxolimab. The receptors derive from an adult with an advanced solid tumor such as melanoma, head and neck, liver or kidney cancer.

V gene TRBV27 combines with J gene TRBJ1-1; no reliable D call. This CDR3 region has 13 residues. Germline values: CDR1 MNHEY, CDR2 SMNVEV (reference sequence). Trimming shortened V by 0 bases and J by 3 bases, and 5 bases separated the two germline ends. The CDR3 sequence: CASSLSEHTEAFF. For the CDR3, the DNA is TGTGCCAGCAGTTTATCAGAGCACACTGAAGCTTTCTTT.

V and J are TRBV11-3 and TRBJ1-4, with TRBD1 as a possible D gene (5 bases). CDR1 is SGHNT, CDR2 YENEEA, per germline. The CDR3 consists of 15 residues. V was pared by 5 bases and J by 6 bases, with 16 bases between. In nucleotides, the CDR3 is TGTGCCAGCAGCCACAACAGCGGGGGTCATGAAAAACTGTTTTTT. This gives the protein CASSHNSGGHEKLFF.

The rearrangement joins TRBV19 to TRBJ2-2, with 7 bases identical to TRBD1. The CDR3 runs to 14 residues. Germline trimming cut 2 bases from V and 5 bases from J; bases unmatched to any gene: 2. The germline CDR1 and CDR2 sequences are LNHDA and SQIVND (reference sequence). CDR3 residues: CASSITGDTGELFF. The CDR3 bases are TGTGCCAGTAGTATAACAGGGGATACCGGGGAGCTGTTTTTT. Full variable domain (rest looked up from reference TRBV19 and TRBJ2-2): DGGITQSPKYLFRKEGQNVTLSCEQNLNHDAMYWYRQDPGQGLRLIYYSQIVNDFQKGDIAEGYSVSREKKESFPLTVTSAQKNPTAFYLCASSITGDTGELFFGEGSRLTVL.

The chain is built from TRBV2 and TRBJ2-2; D possibly uses TRBD1 or TRBD2 (7 bases each). Germline lookup yields CDR1 SNHLY and CDR2 FYNNEI. Trimming pared 4 bases from V and 2 bases from J, leaving 23 bases between. The CDR3 sequence is 19 residues long. The CDR3 nucleotides read TGTGCCAGCAGTGTCTTCGCCGGGGAGGGGGCTCTTAACACCGGGGAGCTGTTTTTT. This codes for CASSVFAGEGALNTGELFF.

Regarding this clone: The same CDR3 is also encoded by other DNA sequences in this sample. J is TRBJ2-2 and V is TRBV19; perhaps TRBD2 as D (7 bases). Germline loops: CDR1 LNHDA, CDR2 SQIVND (reference sequence). Trimming cost V 6 bases and J 6 bases, with 11 bases left between them. The CDR3 length is 13 residues. The CDR3 region is CASSRGGAGELFF. CDR3 in DNA: TGTGCCAGTAGCAGAGGGGGGGCCGGGGAGCTGTTTTTT.

V gene TRBV5-4 combines with J gene TRBJ2-3; D may be TRBD1 or TRBD2 (6 bases each). The CDR3 runs 14 residues. Germline V gene data show CDR1 as SGHNT and CDR2 as YYREEE (reference sequence). The V end was cut by 4 bases, the J end by 5 bases, with 14 bases between. The CDR3 sequence is CASSGGGPGDTQYF. The CDR3 DNA reads as TGTGCCAGCAGCGGAGGGGGGCCGGGAGATACGCAGTATTTT.

The chain joins TRBV5-8 to TRBJ2-7; D possibly corresponds to TRBD2 (5 bases). This CDR3 spans 15 amino acids. The V gene's germline CDR1 is SGHTS and CDR2 YDEGEE. The V and J ends lost 1 base and 0 bases respectively, with 11 bases between them. The CDR3 coding sequence is TGTGCCAGCAGCTTGCGCAGGACTCTCTCCTACGAGCAGTACTTC. It translates to CASSLRRTLSYEQYF.

This clone was seen only once. J is TRBJ2-7 and V is TRBV7-9, with D possibly being TRBD2 (6 bases). Germline CDR1 reads SEHNR; CDR2 reads FQNEAQ (reference sequence). The CDR3 spans 14 residues. Trimming stripped 3 bases from V and 3 bases from J, with 12 bases between. The CDR3 DNA follows: TGTGCCAGCAGCTTGGCGGGGCAAGACTACGAGCAGTACTTC. It specifies CASSLAGQDYEQYF.

V is TRBV30 and J is TRBJ1-2; perhaps TRBD1 as D (5 bases). The CDR3 has 14 residues. Per the germline V gene, CDR1 is GTSNPN and CDR2 is SVGIG (reference sequence). V gave up 2 bases and J gave up 7 bases, with 17 bases separating them. The CDR3 nucleotides read TGTGCCTGGAGTAACGAGGAGGGGATCTCTGGCTACACCTTC. Its protein product is CAWSNEEGISGYTF.

This rearrangement joins TRBV7-6 to TRBJ2-1; the D gene is possibly TRBD2 (5 bases). This CDR3 is built from 14 residues. Germline CDR1 is SGHVS and CDR2 is FNYEAQ. The V gene lost 1 base and the J gene lost 10 bases, with 14 bases spanning the gap. The CDR3 protein is CASSLENGGLEQFF. CDR3 DNA sequence: TGTGCCAGCAGCTTAGAAAACGGCGGGCTCGAGCAGTTCTTC.

The V and J genes are TRBV6-5 and TRBJ2-5, with D perhaps matching TRBD2 (6 bases). The CDR3 is 13 amino acids. Per the germline V gene, CDR1 is MNHEY and CDR2 is SVGAGI. Between the trimmed V and J ends, which lost 0 bases and 10 bases, there was a span of 12 bases. The CDR3 DNA sequence: TGTGCCAGCAGTTACTCGGATCGGGGAGGCCAGTACTTC. Residues: CASSYSDRGGQYF.

The chain uses TRBV7-8 and TRBJ2-2, with a tentative D call TRBD1 (5 bases). CDR1 and CDR2 (germline): SGHVS, FQNEAQ. The ends were cut back, 0 bases at V and 5 bases at J, with 19 bases in the middle. The CDR3 has 18 amino acids. CDR3 in amino acids: CASSLAPGGAYGTGELFF. In DNA, the CDR3 is TGTGCCAGCAGCTTAGCCCCGGGTGGGGCGTATGGTACCGGGGAGCTGTTTTTT. Drawing the rest from reference TRBV7-8 and TRBJ2-2, the complete variable domain is GAGVSQSPRYKVAKRGQDVALRCDPISGHVSLFWYQQALGQGPEFLTYFQNEAQLDKSGLPSDRFFAERPEGSVSTLKIQRTQQEDSAVYLCASSLAPGGAYGTGELFFGEGSRLTVL.

V usage is TRBV21-1 and J usage is TRBJ2-2. TRBV21-1 is a known pseudogene. CDR3 length: 14 residues. The CDR3 spells CASGRPADTGELFF. CDR3 bases: TGTGCCAGCGGGCGGCCCGCGGACACCGGGGAGCTGTTTTTT.

In this sample, this clone turned up once. This chain joins TRBV15 and TRBJ2-7; D is unclear. This CDR3 is built from 12 residues. Germline V gene sequence: CDR1 LNHNV, CDR2 YYDKDF (reference sequence). Deletions cut 2 bases from V and 7 bases from J, with 9 bases between. The CDR3, as DNA: TGTGCCACCAGCAGACGTTTCGGTGAGCAGTACTTC. Translating gives CATSRRFGEQYF.

The rearrangement links TRBV13 to TRBJ2-1; D gene uncertain. The germline gives CDR1 PRHDT, CDR2 FYEKMQ (reference sequence). This CDR3 is built from 12 residues. The V end was cut by 0 bases, the J end by 13 bases, with 10 bases between. As DNA, the CDR3 is TGTGCCAGCAGCTTAGGTCGGTCCCCTCAGTTCTTC. Its translation: CASSLGRSPQFF.

This chain links TRBV28 with TRBJ2-6; 7 bases match TRBD1. This CDR3 has 16 amino acids. The junction had 3 bases not matched to a gene; V was cut back by 4 bases and J by 0 bases. In germline, CDR1 is MDHEN, CDR2 SYDVKM. In DNA form, the CDR3 reads TGTGCCAGCAGTTCCAGACAGGGCTCTGGGGCCAACGTCCTGACTTTC. This codes for CASSSRQGSGANVLTF.

V gene TRBV13 combines with J gene TRBJ1-3, with 7 bases aligning to TRBD1. The CDR3 has 16 amino acids. Germline V gene sequence: CDR1 PRHDT, CDR2 FYEKMQ (reference sequence). V shed 4 bases and J 3 bases; nucleotides not matched to a gene: 9. The CDR3 loop is CASSSRDSRVGNTIYF. DNA for the CDR3: TGTGCCAGCAGCTCGCGGGACAGCCGAGTTGGAAACACCATATATTTT.

The chain uses TRBV11-2 and TRBJ1-5, with D hard to call. This CDR3 spans 14 amino acids. The germline gives CDR1 SGHAT, CDR2 FQNNGV. The ends were cut back, 4 bases at V and 7 bases at J, with 14 bases in the middle. The CDR3 nucleotides are TGTGCCAGCAGCTCCGCGGCGGGAGGGCAGCCCCAGCATTTT. Amino acid sequence: CASSSAAGGQPQHF. Full variable domain (outside the CDR3, taken from reference TRBV11-2 and TRBJ1-5): EAGVAQSPRYKIIEKRQSVAFWCNPISGHATLYWYQQILGQGPKLLIQFQNNGVVDDSQLPKDRFSAERLKGVDSTLKIQPAKLEDSAVYLCASSSAAGGQPQHFGDGTRLSIL.

This sequence joins TRBV9 and TRBJ2-2, with unresolved D. Germline V gives CDR1 SGDLS, CDR2 YYNGEE. V dropped 3 bases and J dropped 4 bases, with 4 bases sitting between them. The length of the CDR3 is 12 residues. CDR3 protein: CASSASTGELFF. Here the CDR3 DNA reads TGTGCCAGCAGCGCTAGCACCGGGGAGCTGTTTTTT.

This clone appeared once. The J gene is TRBJ1-1, the V gene TRBV4-3; 9 bases agree with TRBD1. The germline gives CDR1 LGHNA, CDR2 YSLEER. The CDR3 runs 15 residues. V trimming: 2 bases; J trimming: 2 bases; junction bases outside the gene matches: 3. CDR3 sequence reads: CASSQNRGQNTEAFF. In DNA form, the CDR3 reads TGCGCCAGCAGCCAAAACAGGGGGCAAAACACTGAAGCTTTCTTT.

V is TRBV5-4 and J is TRBJ2-7; 10 bases line up with TRBD2. Germline values: CDR1 SGHNT, CDR2 YYREEE (reference sequence). CDR3 length: 18 residues. V was pared by 0 bases and J by 2 bases, with 11 bases of the junction left unmatched. CDR3 protein: CASSLGGVRLAGAYEQYF. The CDR3 region has the DNA TGTGCCAGCAGCTTGGGGGGGGTAAGACTAGCGGGTGCCTACGAGCAGTACTTC.

J is TRBJ2-1 and V is TRBV27; D tentatively reads TRBD1 or TRBD2 (5 bases each). This CDR3 comprises 15 residues. CDR1 and CDR2 (germline): MNHEY, SMNVEV (reference sequence). V lost 3 bases to trimming and J lost 1 base, with 10 bases between them. CDR3 sequence: CASSFGTTSYNEQFF. The CDR3 DNA reads as TGTGCCAGCAGTTTCGGGACCACTTCCTACAATGAGCAGTTCTTC.

This chain connects TRBV2 to TRBJ2-1; 8 bases line up with TRBD2. Germline trimming cut 4 bases from V and 9 bases from J; bases unmatched to any gene: 2. The germline CDR1 and CDR2 sequences are SNHLY and FYNNEI. The CDR3 sequence is 12 residues long. Here the CDR3 reads CASSAGGIEQFF. The CDR3 DNA is TGTGCCAGCAGTGCGGGGGGGATTGAGCAGTTCTTC. The whole variable domain, remainder taken from reference TRBV2 and TRBJ2-1, is EPEVTQTPSHQVTQMGQEVILRCVPISNHLYFYWYRQILGQKVEFLVSFYNNEISEKSEIFDDQFSVERPDGSNFTLKIRSTKLEDSAMYFCASSAGGIEQFFGPGTRLTVL.

The rearrangement joins TRBV7-8 to TRBJ1-1; D is ambiguous. V shed 3 bases and J shed 1 base, with 9 bases lying between them. CDR1 and CDR2 (germline): SGHVS, FQNEAQ. The length of the CDR3 is 14 residues. Here the CDR3 DNA reads TGTGCCAGCAGCTTTTGGACGGGGAACACTGAAGCTTTCTTT. Residues: CASSFWTGNTEAFF.

This sequence joins TRBV27 and TRBJ2-2, with D possibly TRBD2 on 6 matching bases. Per germline, CDR1 MNHEY and CDR2 SMNVEV (reference sequence). V dropped 6 bases and J dropped 5 bases, with 19 bases sitting between them. This CDR3 is built from 16 residues. The CDR3, as DNA: TGTGCCAGCAGCCCCTCGCGGGGCCTGGAGACCGGGGAGCTGTTTTTT. Residues: CASSPSRGLETGELFF.

This chain joins TRBV9 and TRBJ2-1, with D uncertain. Trimming removed 0 bases at V and 5 bases at J, with 18 bases between. The CDR3 has 17 amino acids. Germline CDR1 is SGDLS and CDR2 is YYNGEE. CDR3 residues: CASSVGRPAGPHNEQFF. The CDR3 DNA reads TGTGCCAGCAGCGTAGGGAGACCCGCAGGTCCCCACAATGAGCAGTTCTTC.

This clone has just one count. The chain joins TRBV4-1 to TRBJ1-1; no clear D. Trimming left V 5 bases short and J 2 bases short, with 12 bases between. The CDR3 is 14 residues long. CDR1 is MGHRA and CDR2 is YSYEKL in the germline V gene. In DNA, the CDR3 is TGCGCCAGCAGCACACCCGGAAGTAACACTGAAGCTTTCTTT. Its protein is CASSTPGSNTEAFF.

The table lists this clone with a few counts. The CDR3 region has the DNA TGTGCCAGCAGCGTAGGGACAGTGAATTCACCCCTCCACTTT. Its translation is CASSVGTVNSPLHF. This chain uses TRBV9 with TRBJ1-6; TRBD1 is a possible D gene (6 bases). V gave up 0 bases and J gave up 7 bases, with 8 bases separating them. The CDR3 consists of 14 residues. CDR1 is SGDLS and CDR2 is YYNGEE in the germline V gene.

This chain links TRBV19 with TRBJ1-1; no clear D gene. V gave up 9 bases and J gave up 1 base, with 24 bases separating them. The CDR3 loop spans 17 amino acids. CDR1 is LNHDA and CDR2 is SQIVND in the germline V gene (reference sequence). As DNA, the CDR3 is TGTGCCAGCATCGAAAGCCACCGACCTTTTACGAACACTGAAGCTTTCTTT. It encodes CASIESHRPFTNTEAFF.

CDR3 sequence: CASSEARTAVPGPDTEAFF. CDR3 nucleotide sequence: TGTGCCAGCAGTGAAGCAAGGACCGCCGTCCCCGGCCCGGACACTGAAGCTTTCTTT. The chain recombines TRBV6-1 with TRBJ1-1; D is unclear. The length of the CDR3 is 19 residues. Germline V lookup: CDR1 MNHNS, CDR2 SASEGT. V lost 0 bases and J 3 bases, leaving 23 bases between the germline ends.

The V gene is TRBV14, the J gene TRBJ2-3; D gene uncertain. The CDR3 spans 11 residues. Trimming pared 11 bases from V and 3 bases from J, leaving 9 bases between. The germline gives CDR1 SGHDN, CDR2 FVKESK. This chain's CDR3 is CAPGGTDTQYF. In DNA form, the CDR3 reads TGTGCCCCGGGTGGGACAGATACGCAGTATTTT.

This clone has more than one count but fewer than ten. The CDR3 is CASSQTIPLGTEAFF. The CDR3 DNA is TGTGCCAGCAGTCAGACGATCCCCTTGGGCACTGAAGCTTTCTTT. The chain links TRBV27 to TRBJ1-1; unclear D gene. The CDR3 length is 15 residues. Germline-derived CDR1 and CDR2 are MNHEY and SMNVEV (reference sequence). The V and J ends lost 5 bases and 4 bases respectively, with 17 bases between them.